The T cell receptor (beta chain) described here comes from a study of spatial heterogeneity in lung cancer. This clonotype was recorded many times. Its antigen remains unknown. Because the library targeted alpha chains, this beta chain is an off-target read whose size means little. The study tagged each TCR cDNA molecule with a unique molecular identifier. TCRdb re-called the 5' RACE reads through MiXCR, storing one row per CDR3 protein. The data hold 7,800 or so distinct CDR3 sequences, with about 8% observed a single time. Overall study findings and caveats: Tumors with more nonsynonymous mutations had more expanded intratumoral alpha and beta TCRs.

This CDR3 contains 14 residues. Trimming cost V 4 bases and J 4 bases, with 11 bases left between them. Germline loops: CDR1 SGHDN, CDR2 FVKESK. Specified time point: sample taken at primary tumor resection. The donor group consisted of roughly 70 patients who had untreated, early-stage non-small cell lung cancer. No cells were sorted before sequencing. The whole RNA sequenced was extracted from tumor, nontumor lung or frozen PBMC. The source material was lung tumor tissue, sampled at surgery. The TCR was taken from a male donor with early-stage non-small cell lung cancer. The V call is TRBV14, the J call TRBJ2-1; a weak D match, TRBD2 (6 bases). CDR3 sequence reads: CASSLSSAYNEQFF. CDR3 nucleotides: TGTGCCAGCAGCCTCTCTAGCGCATACAATGAGCAGTTCTTC.